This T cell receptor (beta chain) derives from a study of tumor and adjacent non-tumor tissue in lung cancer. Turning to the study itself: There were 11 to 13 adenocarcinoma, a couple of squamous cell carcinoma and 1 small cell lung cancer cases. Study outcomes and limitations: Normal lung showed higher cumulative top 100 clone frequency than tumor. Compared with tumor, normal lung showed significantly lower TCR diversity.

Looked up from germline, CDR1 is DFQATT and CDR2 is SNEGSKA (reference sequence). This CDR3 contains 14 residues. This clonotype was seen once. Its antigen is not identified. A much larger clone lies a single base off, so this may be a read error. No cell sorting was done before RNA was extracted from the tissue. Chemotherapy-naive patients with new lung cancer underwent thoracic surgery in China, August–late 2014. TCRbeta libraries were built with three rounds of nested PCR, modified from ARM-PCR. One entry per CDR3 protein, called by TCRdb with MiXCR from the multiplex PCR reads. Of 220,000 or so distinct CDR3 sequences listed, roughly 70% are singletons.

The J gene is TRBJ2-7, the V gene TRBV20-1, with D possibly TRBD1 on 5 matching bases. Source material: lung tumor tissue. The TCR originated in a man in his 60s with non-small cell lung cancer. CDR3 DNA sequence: TGCGGTGCTAGAGTGAAGGGGCCCTCCTACGAGCAGTACTTC. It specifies CGARVKGPSYEQYF.